A single TCR beta chain is shown here with its context. The CDR3 runs 16 residues. After removal of 2 bases from V and 6 bases from J, the junction contained 10 bases not matched to a gene. Germline V lookup: CDR1 SGDLS, CDR2 YYNGEE. The data belong to a study of shared clonotypes between healthy human individuals. Study-wide context: Three plates each covered CD4 naive and memory; CD8 naive two, CD8 memory one.

Clones were read by immunoSEQ multiplex PCR, and TCRdb kept only the in-frame ones, dropping some. The data hold 980,000 or so clones, with approximately 80% observed a single time. The sequenced sample was memory CD4+ T cells sorted from blood. The subset here: CD45RA-negative fraction. The chain carries TRBV9 and TRBJ2-2; 7 positions match TRBD1. This receptor was taken from a man aged 18 to 35 in good health. This CDR3 reads CASSVRARGGSGELFF. The CDR3 nucleotides read TGTGCCAGCAGCGTCCGTGCGCGAGGGGGCTCCGGGGAGCTGTTTTTT.